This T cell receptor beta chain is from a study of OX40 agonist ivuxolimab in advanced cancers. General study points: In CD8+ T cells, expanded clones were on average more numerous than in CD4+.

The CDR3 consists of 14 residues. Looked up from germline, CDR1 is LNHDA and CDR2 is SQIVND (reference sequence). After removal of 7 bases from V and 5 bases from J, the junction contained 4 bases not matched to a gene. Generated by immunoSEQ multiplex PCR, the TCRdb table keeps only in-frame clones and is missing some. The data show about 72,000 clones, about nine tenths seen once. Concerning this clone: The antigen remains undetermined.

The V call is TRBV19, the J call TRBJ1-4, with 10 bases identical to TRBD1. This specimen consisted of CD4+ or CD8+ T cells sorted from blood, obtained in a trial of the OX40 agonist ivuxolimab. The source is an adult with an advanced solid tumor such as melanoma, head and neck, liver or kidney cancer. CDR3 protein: CASMPTGGNEKLFF. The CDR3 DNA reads TGTGCCAGTATGCCGACAGGGGGCAATGAAAAACTGTTTTTT.